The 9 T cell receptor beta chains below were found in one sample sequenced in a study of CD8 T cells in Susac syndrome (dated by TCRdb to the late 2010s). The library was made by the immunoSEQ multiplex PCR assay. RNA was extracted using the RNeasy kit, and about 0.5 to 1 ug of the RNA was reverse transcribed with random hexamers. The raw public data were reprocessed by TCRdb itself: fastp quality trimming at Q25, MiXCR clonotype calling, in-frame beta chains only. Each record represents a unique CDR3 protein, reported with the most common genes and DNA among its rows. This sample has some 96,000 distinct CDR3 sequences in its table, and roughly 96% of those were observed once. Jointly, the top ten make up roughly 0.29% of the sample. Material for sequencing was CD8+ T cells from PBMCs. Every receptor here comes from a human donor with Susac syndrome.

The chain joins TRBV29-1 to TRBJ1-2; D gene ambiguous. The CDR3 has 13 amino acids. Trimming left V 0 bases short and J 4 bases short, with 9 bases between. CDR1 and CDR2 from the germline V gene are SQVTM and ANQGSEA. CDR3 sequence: CSVEDGYGYGYTF. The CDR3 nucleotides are TGCAGCGTTGAAGACGGATATGGCTATGGCTACACCTTC.

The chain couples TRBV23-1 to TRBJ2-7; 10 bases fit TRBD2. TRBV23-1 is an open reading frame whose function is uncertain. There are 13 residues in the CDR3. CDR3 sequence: CANSGRSSYEQYF. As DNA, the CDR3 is TGCGCTAATAGCGGGAGGAGCTCCTACGAGCAGTACTTC.

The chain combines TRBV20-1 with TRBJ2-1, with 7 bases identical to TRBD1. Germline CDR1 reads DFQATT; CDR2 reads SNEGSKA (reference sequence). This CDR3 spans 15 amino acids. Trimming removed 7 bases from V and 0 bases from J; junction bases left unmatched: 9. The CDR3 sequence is CSVSSTGSSYNEQFF. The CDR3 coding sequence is TGCAGTGTCTCATCGACAGGGAGCTCCTACAATGAGCAGTTCTTC.

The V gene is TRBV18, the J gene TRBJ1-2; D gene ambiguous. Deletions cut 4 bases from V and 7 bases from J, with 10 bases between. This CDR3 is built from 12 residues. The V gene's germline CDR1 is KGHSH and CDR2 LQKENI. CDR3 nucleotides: TGTGCCAGCTCACTTGAAAGGGCTGGCTACACCTTC. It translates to CASSLERAGYTF. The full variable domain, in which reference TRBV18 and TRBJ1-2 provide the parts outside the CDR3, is NAGVMQNPRHLVRRRGQEARLRCSPMKGHSHVYWYRQLPEEGLKFMVYLQKENIIDESGMPKERFSAEFPKEGPSILRIQQVVRGDSAAYFCASSLERAGYTFGSGTRLTVV.

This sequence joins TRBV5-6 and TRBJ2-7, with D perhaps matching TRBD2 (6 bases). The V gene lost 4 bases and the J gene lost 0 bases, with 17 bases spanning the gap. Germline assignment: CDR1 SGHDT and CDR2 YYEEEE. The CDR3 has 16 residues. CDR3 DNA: TGTGCCAGCAGCGAAGTAACTAGCCGATACTCCTACGAGCAGTACTTC. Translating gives CASSEVTSRYSYEQYF.

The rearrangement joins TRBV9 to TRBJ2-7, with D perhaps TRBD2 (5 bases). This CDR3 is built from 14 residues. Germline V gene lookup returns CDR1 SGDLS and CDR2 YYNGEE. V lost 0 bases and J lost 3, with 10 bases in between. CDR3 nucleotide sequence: TGTGCCAGCAGCGTAGGGGTGGAGGACTACGAGCAGTACTTC. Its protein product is CASSVGVEDYEQYF.

The CDR3 loop is CASSQRAGGNSGANVLTF. The CDR3 nucleotides are TGTGCCAGCAGCCAAAGAGCGGGGGGTAACTCTGGGGCCAACGTCCTGACTTTC. The chain employs TRBV3-1 and TRBJ2-6, with 9 bases aligning to TRBD2. Germline V gives CDR1 LGHDT, CDR2 YNNKEL (reference sequence). Trimming took 2 bases from V and 0 from J; bases not matched to a gene: 5. This CDR3 comprises 18 residues. The full variable domain, rest sourced from reference TRBV3-1 and TRBJ2-6, is DTAVSQTPKYLVTQMGNDKSIKCEQNLGHDTMYWYKQDSKKFLKIMFSYNNKELIINETVPNRFSPKSPDKAHLNLHINSLELGDSAVYFCASSQRAGGNSGANVLTFGAGSRLTVL.

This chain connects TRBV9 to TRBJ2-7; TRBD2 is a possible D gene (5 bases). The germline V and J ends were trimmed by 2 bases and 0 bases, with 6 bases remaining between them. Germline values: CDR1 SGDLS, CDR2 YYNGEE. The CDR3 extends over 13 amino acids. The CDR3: CASSVEDSYEQYF. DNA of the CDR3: TGTGCCAGCAGCGTGGAGGACTCCTACGAGCAGTACTTC.

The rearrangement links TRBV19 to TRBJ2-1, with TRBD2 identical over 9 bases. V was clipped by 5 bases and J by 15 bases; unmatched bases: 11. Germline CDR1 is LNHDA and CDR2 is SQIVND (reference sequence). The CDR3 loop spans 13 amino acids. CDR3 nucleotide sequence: TGTGCCAGTAGTCCCATCCCGAGCGGGGGGATGTTCTTC. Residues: CASSPIPSGGMFF.